The source of this T cell receptor beta chain is a study of cytomegalovirus exposure and HLA in healthy donors listed by TCRdb under 2017. With respect to the entire study: An earlier analysis of a few hundred of the donors reported approximately 260 Gb of sequence data and 117 million unique TCR beta sequences obtained from approximately 180 million T cells. Approximately 300 gigabases of sequencing data and tens of millions of unique TCR sequences were included in an early release covering around 600 HLA-typed donors. Among the approximately 430 genotyped donors, around 81% belonged to the genetic ancestry cluster associated with self-reported Caucasian donors. The aim of the study was to test whether cataloging public T cell receptors could identify signatures of past pathogen exposure. Using immunosequencing, the study profiled T cell repertoires from 550 to 750 subjects and related those repertoires to cytomegalovirus serostatus. Besides the first cohort of approximately 670 subjects, a separate validation cohort made up of some 110 different subjects was used. To predict cytomegalovirus infection status, the study brought together high-throughput TCR immunosequencing, statistical association of individual TCRs with disease status, and machine learning. A later analysis re-analyzed previously published TCR beta repertoires from 660 or so donors and added high-resolution HLA genotyping to study TCR occurrence patterns. The later analysis used no new phenotypic data to find candidate immune exposures, relying instead on TCR beta sequences and their occurrence across donors. An earlier analysis of approximately 580 of the donors used high-throughput TCR beta sequencing to judge whether each TCR beta V gene segment behaved as functional or pseudogenic. Alongside the repertoire data, information on donor age, sex, ethnicity and CMV serostatus was compiled. In a later genetic analysis, genome-wide SNP genotypes for about three fifths of the roughly 670 donors were used, and that subset was treated as a discovery cohort. Every discovery cohort repertoire had been produced on one sequencing platform. Class I and class II HLA loci were covered by the typing at four-digit resolution. Typing coverage varied by locus: about 629-630 donors for A, B, C, DRB1 and DQB1; 522 for DQA1; about 570 for DPA1; under 490 for DPB1. Four to six DR-DQ haplotypes were handled as single units for association and clustering, since linkage in the cohort was strong. Among some 410 genotyped donors of the cohort, an average of approximately 200,000 unique TCR beta nucleotide sequences was sequenced per donor, of which about 20% were non-productive. The full study reports these points: At a false discovery rate of 0.05, a later analysis linked 16,951 TCR beta sequences to specific HLA alleles. Broadly in line with IMGT annotations, most TCR beta V segments showed up in productive rearrangements about 87% or about 30% of the time in an earlier analysis of a few hundred of the donors. Several of the top co-occurrence clusters appeared to be linked to parvovirus B19, influenza, CMV and Epstein-Barr virus, according to a later analysis. When HLA alleles, especially DR and DQ, strongly co-occurred, TCR associations were difficult to assign to individual alleles. In a later analysis, HLA-associated TCR beta chains were found to be more clonally expanded and to have lower generation probabilities than equally common non-associated chains. Linkage disequilibrium might explain the correlated functional status among segregating V segments, but an unknown experimental factor could not be ruled out. CMV serostatus was the only immune exposure information available for the cohort. In a later analysis, the rate of TCR association differed among HLA loci, with DRB1 alleles having the most associated TCRs and HLA-C alleles having the fewest. Most TCR sequences were seen in very few donors, while some public TCRs were found in many individuals. In a later analysis, most CMV-associated TCR beta chains were found to appear HLA-restricted, with HLA associations seemingly driven largely by CMV exposure. A group of highly shared sequence variants was considered likely to be a technical artifact of the sequencing pipeline. Cytomegalovirus status was reported to be diagnosed by the classifier with high specificity and sensitivity in both the original and validation cohorts. An association between a missense DCLRE1C variant and V-gene and J-gene trimming of TCR beta chains was found in a later genetic analysis and replicated in an independent cohort. Sequencing depth was assumed to be roughly uniform across donors in the presence/absence analyses, though that assumption may not hold. In vitro tests confirmed that a few of the cytomegalovirus-associated TCR beta chains recognize cytomegalovirus antigens. A later genetic analysis reported fewer N-insertions in productive TCRs among donors in an Asian-associated ancestry cluster than the roughly 700-donor mean. The study listed 150 to 200 TCR beta chains as associated with cytomegalovirus. Because HLA typing was missing for some donors at each locus, association tests included only the typed subset. A further reported finding was that TCR beta sequences accurately predicted the HLA-A and HLA-B alleles for most subjects in the first cohort. About 17 rarely observed V segments, including chromosome 9 orphons, were excluded from the earlier analysis of several hundred of the donors because counts were too low. It was suggested by the authors that the approach could potentially be generalized to other disease states and immunological phenotypes. In this cohort, only TCR beta chains were sequenced, and detectable features were limited by the absence of alpha or paired-chain data.

The library came from the immunoSEQ multiplex PCR assay. For the multiplex PCR, a mixture combining 60 forward primers for TCR Vbeta segments and 13 reverse primers for TCR Jbeta segments was used. Amplification of the CDR3 region of rearranged TCR beta genes was performed with a multiplex PCR assay on genomic DNA. The amplified TCR beta libraries were sequenced on the Illumina HiSeq System as 87-base-pair reads. As for the original processing: A later analysis tallied roughly 78 million unique TCR beta chains across the 666 repertoires, and approximately 11 million of those chains were shared by two or more donors. A nearest-neighbor algorithm error-corrected the raw reads and collapsed the reads into unique sequences, merging closely related sequences to remove PCR and sequencing errors. V, D and J gene segments were assigned by aligning CDR3 sequences to IMGT reference sequences. For a sequence to be retained, at least a six-nucleotide match to both a V gene segment and a J gene segment was required. A rearrangement was called productive if the CDR3 had no stop codons and remained in frame with V and J, and every other rearrangement was called non-productive. Following IMGT convention, CDR3 was defined as the stretch from the second conserved V-encoded cysteine up to the conserved J-encoded phenylalanine. Sequences without an unambiguous match to a single V gene segment were excluded from the earlier analysis of over 500 of the donors. An earlier analysis of fewer than 650 of the donors classified V segments as functional when productive rearrangements were above 56.7% and as segregating when the standard deviation between donors was above 5%. A statistical classification framework was developed to diagnose cytomegalovirus status using the catalog of TCR beta chain sequences. V and J gene assignment, in a later analysis, came from comparing TCR nucleotide sequences with IMGT/GENE-DB human TR gene sequences. Using the TCRdist pipeline, a later analysis assigned CDR3 sequences along with most-parsimonious VDJ recombination scenarios. A later analysis defined each TCR beta chain by its CDR3 amino acid sequence plus V-gene family, and excluded reads lacking a unique V-gene family. To address suspected cross-contamination and a sequencing artifact, a later analysis removed 550 to 750 highly shared, low-generation-probability nucleotide sequences. In a later analysis, a clonal expansion index for each public chain was calculated from normalized within-repertoire ranks of inferred template counts. In a later analysis, generation probabilities were computed using a VDJ recombination model fitted to out-of-frame rearrangements, and the results were checked against IGoR. A later analysis scored TCR-TCR, TCR-HLA and TCR-CMV co-occurrence with hypergeometric tests, applying a repertoire-size bias correction to TCR pairs. To estimate false discovery rates, a later analysis permuted the HLA or CMV assignments 20 times. In a later analysis, co-occurring TCRs were grouped using DBSCAN, with TCRdist sequence similarity added in when clustering inside HLA-allele-positive subsets. Co-occurrence clustering excluded repertoires with fewer than 30,000 or more than 120,000 public chains, plus five with anomalous nucleotide sharing. TCRdb limited this immuneACCESS table to in-frame rearrangements with V and J called. A share of clones is missing; checked studies link under half to unresolved V genes, and the rest is unexplained. The V and J calls and clone size come from that table; D and trimming were worked out from the DNA. The sample has roughly 110,000 clones on record, roughly 77% of them singletons. The ten largest clones add up to roughly 2.5% of the sample.

With respect to this clone: Its antigen is currently not known. No qualities accompany the bases; no much larger clone lies one base away.

In total, about 650 healthy bone marrow donors made up the cohort. Cohort members were all nominally healthy when sampled, although unrecorded immune exposures were likely present. The donor tested CMV seronegative and was one of the 352 seronegative cohort members. Every donor gave a peripheral blood sample, and the peripheral blood mononuclear cells from that sample were used for TCR beta sequencing. The Qiagen DNeasy Blood Extraction Kit was used to extract genomic DNA from the blood cell samples. The receptor's source is a man between 35 and 55 years old in good health and CMV-seronegative. Sequenced sample: PBMCs.

Here the CDR3 is given as CASRPDRGYEQYF. The nucleotides are TGTGCCAGCAGGCCTGACAGGGGATACGAGCAGTACTTC. The chain was built from TRBV2 and TRBJ2-7, with 8 middle bases fitting TRBD1. The CDR3, from cysteine to phenylalanine, totals 13 residues. Here the CDR3 DNA is all that survives: 39 bases in frame from base 1. In the germline V gene, CDR1 corresponds to SNHLY and CDR2 to FYNNEI. V loses 6 bases at its end and J loses 4 bases; junction bases beyond the gene matches: 5.